Included here is one TCR beta chain sequence, with context. CDR3 size: 15 residues. CDR1 SGHDT and CDR2 YYEEEE come from the germline V gene. The ends were cut back, 2 bases at V and 0 bases at J, with 9 bases in the middle. Repertoires were generated with immunoSEQ multiplex PCR, while TCRdb's copy carries only in-frame clones and drops some. Of tens of thousands of clones listed, approximately 91% are singletons. This sample is drawn from a study of T cell changes during pregnancy in multiple sclerosis. Sequenced input: PBMCs (not recorded whether the cells were cultured). The J gene is TRBJ1-5, the V gene TRBV5-6, with D perhaps matching TRBD1 (6 bases). This clonotype originated in a female donor with multiple sclerosis, enrolled in a pregnancy study. The CDR3 loop reads CASSLGGISNQPQHF. The CDR3 nucleotides are TGTGCCAGCAGCTTAGGGGGGATTAGCAATCAGCCCCAGCATTTT.